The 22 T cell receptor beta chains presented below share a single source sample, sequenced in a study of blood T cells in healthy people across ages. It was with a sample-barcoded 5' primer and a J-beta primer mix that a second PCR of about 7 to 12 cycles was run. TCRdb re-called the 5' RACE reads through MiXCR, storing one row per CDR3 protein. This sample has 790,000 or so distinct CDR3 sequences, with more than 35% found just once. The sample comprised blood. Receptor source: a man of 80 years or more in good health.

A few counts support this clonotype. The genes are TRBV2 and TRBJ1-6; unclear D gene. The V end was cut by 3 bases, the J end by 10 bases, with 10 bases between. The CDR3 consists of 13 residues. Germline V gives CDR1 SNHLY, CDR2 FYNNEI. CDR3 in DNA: TGTGCCAGCAGTGATTTGGAGGGATCACCCCTCCACTTT. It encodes CASSDLEGSPLHF.

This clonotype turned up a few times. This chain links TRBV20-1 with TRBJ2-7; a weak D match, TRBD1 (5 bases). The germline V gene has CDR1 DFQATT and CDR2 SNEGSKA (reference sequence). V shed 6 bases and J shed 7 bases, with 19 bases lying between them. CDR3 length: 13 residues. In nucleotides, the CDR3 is TGCAGTGCCCCCCTAACCGGGCAGGGAGAGCAGTACTTC. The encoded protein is CSAPLTGQGEQYF.

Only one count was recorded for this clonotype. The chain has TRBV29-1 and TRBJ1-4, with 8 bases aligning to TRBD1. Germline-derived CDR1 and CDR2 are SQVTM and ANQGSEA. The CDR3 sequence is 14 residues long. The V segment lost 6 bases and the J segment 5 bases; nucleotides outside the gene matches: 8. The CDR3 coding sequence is TGCAGCGTCCTACCGGGACAGGTGAATGAAAAACTGTTTTTT. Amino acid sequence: CSVLPGQVNEKLFF.

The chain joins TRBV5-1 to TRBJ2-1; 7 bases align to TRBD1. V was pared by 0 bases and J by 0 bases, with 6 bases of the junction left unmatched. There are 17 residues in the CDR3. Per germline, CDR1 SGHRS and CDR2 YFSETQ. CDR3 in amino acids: CASSLDRGLSSYNEQFF. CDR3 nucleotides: TGCGCCAGCAGCTTGGACAGGGGATTGAGCTCCTACAATGAGCAGTTCTTC.

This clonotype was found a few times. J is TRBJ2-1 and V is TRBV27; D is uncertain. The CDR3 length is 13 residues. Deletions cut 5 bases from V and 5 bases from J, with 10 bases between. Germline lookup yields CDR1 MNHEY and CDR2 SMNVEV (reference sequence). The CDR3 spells CASSEDTHNEQFF. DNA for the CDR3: TGTGCCAGCAGTGAAGATACTCACAATGAGCAGTTCTTC.

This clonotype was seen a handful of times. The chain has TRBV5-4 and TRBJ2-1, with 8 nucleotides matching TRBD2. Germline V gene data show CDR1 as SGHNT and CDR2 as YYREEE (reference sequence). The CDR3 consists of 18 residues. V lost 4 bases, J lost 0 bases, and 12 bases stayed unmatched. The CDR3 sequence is CASSPWGTSSGSYNEQFF. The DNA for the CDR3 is TGTGCCAGCAGCCCCTGGGGGACTAGTTCTGGCTCCTACAATGAGCAGTTCTTC. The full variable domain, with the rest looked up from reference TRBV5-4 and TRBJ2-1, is ETGVTQSPTHLIKTRGQQVTLRCSSQSGHNTVSWYQQALGQGPQFIFQYYREEENGRGNFPPRFSGLQFPNYSSELNVNALELDDSALYLCASSPWGTSSGSYNEQFFGPGTRLTVL.

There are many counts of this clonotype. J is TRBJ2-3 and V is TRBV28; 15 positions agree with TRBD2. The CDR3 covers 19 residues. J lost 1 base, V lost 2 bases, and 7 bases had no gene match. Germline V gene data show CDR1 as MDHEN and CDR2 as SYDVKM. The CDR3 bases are TGTGCCAGCAGTTTACCTGGACTAGCGGGAGGGATCGGCACAGATACGCAGTATTTT. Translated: CASSLPGLAGGIGTDTQYF. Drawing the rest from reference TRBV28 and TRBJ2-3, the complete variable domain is DVKVTQSSRYLVKRTGEKVFLECVQDMDHENMFWYRQDPGLGLRLIYFSYDVKMKEKGDIPEGYSVSREKKERFSLILESASTNQTSMYLCASSLPGLAGGIGTDTQYFGPGTRLTVL.

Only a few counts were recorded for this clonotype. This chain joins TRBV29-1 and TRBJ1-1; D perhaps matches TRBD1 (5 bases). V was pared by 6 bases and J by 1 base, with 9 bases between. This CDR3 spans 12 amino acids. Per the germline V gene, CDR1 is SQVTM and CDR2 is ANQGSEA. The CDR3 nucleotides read TGCAGCGTAACCGACAGGAACACTGAAGCTTTCTTT. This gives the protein CSVTDRNTEAFF.

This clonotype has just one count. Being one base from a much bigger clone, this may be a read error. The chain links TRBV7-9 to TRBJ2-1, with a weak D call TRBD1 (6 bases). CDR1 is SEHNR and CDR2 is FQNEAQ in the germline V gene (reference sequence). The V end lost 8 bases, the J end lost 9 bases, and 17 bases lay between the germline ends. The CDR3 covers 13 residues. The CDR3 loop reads CASVDSGDGEQFF. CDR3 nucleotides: TGTGCCAGCGTTGATTCAGGGGATGGTGAGCAGTTCTTC.

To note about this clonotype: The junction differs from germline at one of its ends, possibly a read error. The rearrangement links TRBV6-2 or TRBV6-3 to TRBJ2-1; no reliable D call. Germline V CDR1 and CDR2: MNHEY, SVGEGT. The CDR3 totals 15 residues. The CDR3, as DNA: TGTGCCAGCAGTTATTCAGGATCCTACTACAATGAGCAGGTCTTC. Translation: CASSYSGSYYNEQVF.

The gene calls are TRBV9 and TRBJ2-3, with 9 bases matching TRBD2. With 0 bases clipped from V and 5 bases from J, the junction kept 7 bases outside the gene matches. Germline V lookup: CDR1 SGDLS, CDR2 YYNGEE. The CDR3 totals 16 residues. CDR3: CASSVAGTSHGDTQYF. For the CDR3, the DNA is TGTGCCAGCAGCGTAGCCGGGACTAGCCATGGAGATACGCAGTATTTT.

The CDR3, as DNA: TGTGCCAGCAGCCATCCAGGGGTTAAGGATACGCAGTATTTT. As protein: CASSHPGVKDTQYF. This sequence joins TRBV14 and TRBJ2-3; possibly TRBD1 for D (6 bases). The CDR3 is 14 amino acids. V lost 3 bases, J lost 6 bases, and 13 bases lay in between. Germline CDR1 reads SGHDN; CDR2 reads FVKESK.

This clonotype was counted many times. The CDR3 DNA is TGCAGCGTGGGGACAGGGAATAGCAATCAGCCCCAGCATTTT. This gives the protein CSVGTGNSNQPQHF. The V gene is TRBV29-1, the J gene TRBJ1-5; TRBD1 matches at 9 bases. Trimming cost V 6 bases and J 0 bases; bases outside gene matches: 3. Germline V gene sequence: CDR1 SQVTM, CDR2 ANQGSEA. The CDR3 is made up of 14 amino acids.

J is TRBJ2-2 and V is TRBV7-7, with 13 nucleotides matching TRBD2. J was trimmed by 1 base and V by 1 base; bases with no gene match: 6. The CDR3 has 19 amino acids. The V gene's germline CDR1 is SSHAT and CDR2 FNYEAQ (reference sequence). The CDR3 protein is CASSLGPGLAGQNTGELFF. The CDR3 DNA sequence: TGTGCCAGCAGCTTAGGCCCGGGACTAGCGGGGCAGAACACCGGGGAGCTGTTTTTT.

The CDR3 region has the DNA TGCGCCAGCAGCGAGAGCAACGAGCAGTACTTC. Translation: CASSESNEQYF. The genes are TRBV5-1 and TRBJ2-4; D ambiguous. The J call is doubtful: the DNA matches TRBJ2-7 better. Germline V lookup: CDR1 SGHRS, CDR2 YFSETQ. This CDR3 region has 11 residues.

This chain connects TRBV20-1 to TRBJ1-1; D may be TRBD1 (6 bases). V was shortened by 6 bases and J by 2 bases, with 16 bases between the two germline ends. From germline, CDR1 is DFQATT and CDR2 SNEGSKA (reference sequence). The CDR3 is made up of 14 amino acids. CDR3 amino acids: CSARMTGDNTEAFF. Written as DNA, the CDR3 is TGCAGTGCACGGATGACAGGAGACAACACTGAAGCTTTCTTT.

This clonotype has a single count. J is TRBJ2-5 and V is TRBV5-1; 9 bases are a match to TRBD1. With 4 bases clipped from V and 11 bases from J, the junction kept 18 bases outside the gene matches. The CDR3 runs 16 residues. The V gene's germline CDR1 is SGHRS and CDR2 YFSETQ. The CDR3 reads CASSLGGGQGYNEQYF. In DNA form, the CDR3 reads TGCGCCAGCAGCCTGGGGGGGGGACAGGGTTACAATGAGCAGTACTTC.

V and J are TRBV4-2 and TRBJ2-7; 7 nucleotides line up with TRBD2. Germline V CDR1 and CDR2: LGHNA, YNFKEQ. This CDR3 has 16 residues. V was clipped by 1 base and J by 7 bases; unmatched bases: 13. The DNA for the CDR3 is TGTGCCAGCAGCCAAGCTACTAGCGAGGTCAACAATGAGCAGTACTTC. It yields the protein CASSQATSEVNNEQYF.

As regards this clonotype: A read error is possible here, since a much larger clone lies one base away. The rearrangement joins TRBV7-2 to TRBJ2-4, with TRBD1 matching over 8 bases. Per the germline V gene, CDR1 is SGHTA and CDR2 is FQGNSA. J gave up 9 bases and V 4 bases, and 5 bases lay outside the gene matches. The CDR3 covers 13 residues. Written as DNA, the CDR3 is TGTGCCAGCAGCTCGGACAGGGTAGGCATTCAGTACTTC. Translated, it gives CASSSDRVGIQYF.

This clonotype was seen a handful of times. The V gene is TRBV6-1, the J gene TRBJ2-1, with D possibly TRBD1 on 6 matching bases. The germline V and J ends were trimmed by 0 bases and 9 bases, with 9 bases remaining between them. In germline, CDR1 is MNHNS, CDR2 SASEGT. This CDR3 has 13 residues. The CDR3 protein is CASSEAQGTEQFF. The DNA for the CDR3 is TGTGCCAGCAGTGAAGCGCAGGGGACTGAGCAGTTCTTC.

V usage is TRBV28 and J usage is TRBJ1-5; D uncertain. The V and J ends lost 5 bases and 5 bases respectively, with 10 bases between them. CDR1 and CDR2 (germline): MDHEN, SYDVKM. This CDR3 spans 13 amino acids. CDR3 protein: CASSVNSYQPQHF. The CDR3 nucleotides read TGTGCCAGCAGTGTAAACAGTTATCAGCCCCAGCATTTT.

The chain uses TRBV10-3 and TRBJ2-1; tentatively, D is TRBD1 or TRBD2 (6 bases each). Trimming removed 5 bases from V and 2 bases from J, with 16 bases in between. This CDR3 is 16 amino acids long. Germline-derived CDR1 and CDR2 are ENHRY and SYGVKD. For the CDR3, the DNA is TGTGCCATCAGTAAAGGAGGGGGTGGGACCTACAATGAGCAGTTCTTC. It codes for CAISKGGGGTYNEQFF.